This T cell receptor (beta chain) was sequenced in a study of cytomegalovirus exposure and HLA in healthy donors. Study findings and constraints: Through in vitro validation, a few CMV-associated chains were shown to be specific for CMV antigens. Investigators reported 150 to 200 TCR beta chains as tied to cytomegalovirus. Most TCR sequences were seen very rarely across donors, but some public TCRs occurred in many.

Notes on this clone: The target antigen is unknown.

CDR1 is SGHDN, CDR2 FVKESK, per germline. The CDR3 has 14 residues. Trimming pared 0 bases from V and 4 bases from J, leaving 9 bases between. At sampling all donors were nominally healthy, likely with unrecorded immune exposures. In the PCR, 60 Vbeta and 13 Jbeta primers were used. The assay was immunoSEQ multiplex PCR, and TCRdb's table has in-frame clones only and misses some. The sample includes about 83,000 clones, 78% seen only once; the top ten take 5.5% to 7%. The sequence was collected from a young man in good health and CMV-seropositive. Sequencing used PBMCs. V and J are TRBV14 and TRBJ1-2; D not certain. The CDR3 sequence is CASSQDLWPYGYTF. The CDR3 region has the DNA TGTGCCAGCAGCCAAGATCTCTGGCCCTATGGCTACACCTTC.